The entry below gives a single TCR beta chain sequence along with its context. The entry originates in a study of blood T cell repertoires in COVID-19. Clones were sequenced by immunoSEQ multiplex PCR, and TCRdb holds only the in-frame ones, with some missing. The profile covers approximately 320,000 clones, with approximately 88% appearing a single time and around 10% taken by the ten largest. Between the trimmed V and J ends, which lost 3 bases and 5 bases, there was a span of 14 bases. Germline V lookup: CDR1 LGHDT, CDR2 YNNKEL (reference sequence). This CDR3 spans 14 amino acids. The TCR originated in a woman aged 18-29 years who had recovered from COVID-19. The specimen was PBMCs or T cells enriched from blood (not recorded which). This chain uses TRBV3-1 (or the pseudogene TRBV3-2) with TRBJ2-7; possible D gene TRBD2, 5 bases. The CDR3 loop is CASSHSPSNHEQYF. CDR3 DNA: TGTGCCAGCAGCCACTCCCCTAGCAACCACGAGCAGTACTTC.